This T cell receptor (beta chain) was recovered during a study of beta chain features in type 1 diabetes. Expressed TCRB transcripts were sequenced, since all the RNA that had been isolated was reverse transcribed. Profiling relied on immunoSEQ multiplex PCR, and the TCRdb table lists in-frame clones only, not all of them. The profile covers over 500,000 clones, with roughly 15% appearing a single time and 0.093% taken by the ten largest. This clone was observed a handful of times. Germline V CDR1 and CDR2: SGHTA, FQGTGA. Germline trimming cut 5 bases from V and 7 bases from J; bases unmatched to any gene: 9. The CDR3 is made up of 14 amino acids.

The material sequenced was naive CD4+ T cells from blood. This clonotype was obtained from a man aged 18 to 30 in good health. This chain links TRBV7-3 with TRBJ2-3; 7 bases match TRBD1. CDR3: CASSPDRARNTQYF. CDR3 coding DNA: TGTGCCAGCAGCCCAGACAGGGCGCGGAATACGCAGTATTTT.